This T cell receptor (beta chain) was sequenced in a study of T cell changes during pregnancy in multiple sclerosis (dated by TCRdb to between 2018 and 2021). Regarding the research as a whole: The study looked at changes in the T cell repertoire across pregnancy in women with multiple sclerosis.

The CDR3 spans 15 residues, from the cysteine through the phenylalanine. Only the CDR3 part of the read is kept: 45 bases, read in frame from the first base. V lost 5 bases and J lost 3 bases; the stretch between them is 17 bases long. CDR1 and CDR2 are read off the germline V gene as SGHVS and FQNEAQ. The method behind the library was the immunoSEQ multiplex PCR assay. Imported from immuneACCESS, the table was reduced by TCRdb to in-frame sequences with V and J called. These copies leave out some clones; in studies compared against another copy, an unresolved V gene accounts for under half, and the cause of the remainder is not known. For this sample there are 20,000 to 30,000 clones; under 95% appear just once. The ten largest clones represent 9.4% of the sample. As for this clone: Its binding antigen is unknown. Nothing much larger sits one base from this clone, and base qualities are not available.

The sequences come from CD8+ T cells from peripheral blood mononuclear cells, collected in the third trimester of pregnancy. The clonotype was recovered from a female donor in good health, enrolled as a control in a pregnancy study. The sequence links TRBV7-8 to TRBJ2-7; TRBD2 is a possible D gene, resting on 6 matching bases. The CDR3 region: CASSPPGTPHYEQYF. The DNA reads as follows: TGTGCCAGCAGCCCCCCCGGGACTCCCCACTACGAGCAGTACTTC.